The clone carrying this TCR beta chain was counted a few times. Its specificity is not known. V was clipped by 1 base and J by 2 bases, with 6 bases between them. The CDR3 is 14 amino acids. Per the germline V gene, CDR1 is SGHTA and CDR2 is FQGNSA. The sample is drawn from a study of response to subunit inactivated influenza vaccine. Broader study findings: Few new T cells, the authors suggested, are recruited by each seasonal influenza vaccination.

From the RT-PCR reads, TCRdb called clonotypes with MiXCR, one entry per CDR3 protein. The sample contains about 310,000 distinct CDR3 sequences, just over 20% of which appear only once. This TCR came from a man aged 50 to 69 who received an inactivated influenza vaccine. The specimen comprised PBMCs from blood, sampled approximately 20 months after vaccination. The chain employs TRBV7-2 and TRBJ2-1; unclear D gene. The CDR3 sequence is CASSLVGTYNEQFF. As DNA, the CDR3 is TGTGCCAGCAGCTTAGTAGGGACCTACAATGAGCAGTTCTTC.